This section outlines one TCR beta chain sequence together with its context. Its target is not known. Produced via immunoSEQ multiplex PCR; TCRdb's table is partial and in-frame only. The sample shows 120,000 or so clones, approximately 90% of them seen only once. The source of the sample is a study of T cell responses to AZD1222 COVID-19 vaccine. The study, taken as a whole, reports: Spike-wide vaccine-associated CD4 TCRs dominated at 160-218 and 743-854.

Sequencing was performed on peripheral blood, taken 28 days after the second AZD1222 dose. The receptor was isolated from an adult who received the AZD1222 COVID-19 vaccine.

This CDR3 reads CASSVNAGQETPNYGYTF. CDR3 in DNA: TGTGCCAGCAGCGTAAACGCGGGACAGGAGACCCCTAACTATGGCTACACCTTC. The chain has TRBV9 and TRBJ1-2; 8 bases map to TRBD1. After removal of 1 base from V and 0 bases from J, the junction contained 11 bases not matched to a gene. CDR1 is SGDLS, CDR2 YYNGEE, per germline. This CDR3 has 18 residues.